One sample yielded the 20 T cell receptor beta chains listed below, sequenced in a study of identical twins. TCRdb recomputed calls from the 5' RACE reads with MiXCR, one row per CDR3 protein. The sample comprises hundreds of thousands of distinct CDR3 sequences, approximately 9% of which are singletons, and around 5.1% rests with the top ten. The specimen sequenced was memory (CD45RO+) T cells sorted from blood. Every receptor here comes from a woman aged 18-29 years in good health.

The CDR3 here is CASSPTTGMNSPLHF. For the CDR3, the DNA is TGTGCCAGCAGTCCTACGACAGGGATGAATTCACCCCTCCACTTT. J is TRBJ1-6 and V is TRBV6-1, with 7 bases lining up with TRBD1. CDR3 length equals 15 residues. With V trimmed by 5 bases and J by 7 bases, 8 bases remained unmatched. From germline, CDR1 is MNHNS and CDR2 SASEGT.

The chain carries TRBV6-5 and TRBJ2-1; perhaps TRBD2 as D (6 bases). Trimming stripped 4 bases from V and 4 bases from J, with 14 bases between. The germline CDR1 and CDR2 sequences are MNHEY and SVGAGI. CDR3 length: 15 residues. CDR3 sequence (DNA): TGTGCCAGCAGTTCGCTCGGGGGTGAATACAATGAGCAGTTCTTC. This sequence encodes CASSSLGGEYNEQFF.

This clonotype appeared a few times. The rearrangement links TRBV19 to TRBJ2-1, with TRBD1 matching over 9 bases. The CDR3 contains 14 residues. The germline V gene encodes CDR1 LNHDA and CDR2 SQIVND (reference sequence). Trimming took 4 bases from V and 8 from J; bases not matched to a gene: 6. The CDR3 DNA sequence: TGTGCCAGTAGTACGATGACAGGGGGGGATGAGCAGTTCTTC. Encoded protein: CASSTMTGGDEQFF.

The rearrangement joins TRBV7-2 to TRBJ2-1; TRBD2 matches at 9 bases. V dropped 5 bases and J dropped 7; count of bases not matched to a gene: 9. Looked up from germline, CDR1 is SGHTA and CDR2 is FQGNSA. The CDR3 consists of 15 residues. This CDR3 reads CASSPQSGRSNEQFF. The CDR3 DNA is TGTGCCAGCAGCCCTCAAAGCGGGAGGTCGAATGAGCAGTTCTTC.

This clonotype was observed a single time. This chain joins TRBV18 and TRBJ1-5; maybe TRBD1 (6 bases). CDR3 size: 14 residues. Germline V gene lookup returns CDR1 KGHSH and CDR2 LQKENI. V gave up 3 bases and J gave up 4 bases, with 10 bases separating them. DNA for the CDR3: TGTGCCAGCTCACCGACAGGCCCTAATCAGCCCCAGCATTTT. Its protein is CASSPTGPNQPQHF.

This clonotype occurred many times. V usage is TRBV29-1 and J usage is TRBJ2-3; D gene uncertain. Germline V CDR1 and CDR2: SQVTM, ANQGSEA. Trimming removed 4 bases at V and 6 bases at J, with 11 bases between. The CDR3 is 12 amino acids. In DNA form, the CDR3 reads TGCAGCGTTGCACGAGGTGACGATACGCAGTATTTT. This codes for CSVARGDDTQYF.

The chain links TRBV7-9 to TRBJ2-5; 11 positions match TRBD2. Trimming removed 5 bases from V and 1 base from J; junction bases left unmatched: 6. The CDR3 totals 16 residues. Germline assignment: CDR1 SEHNR and CDR2 FQNEAQ (reference sequence). The chain's CDR3 is CASSRGTSGFQETQYF. DNA of the CDR3: TGTGCCAGCAGCCGGGGGACTAGCGGTTTCCAAGAGACCCAGTACTTC.

In its sample, this clonotype was seen many times. This chain links TRBV20-1 with TRBJ1-1; 9 bases align to TRBD1. The CDR3 covers 16 residues. Germline trimming cut 0 bases from V and 2 bases from J; bases unmatched to any gene: 7. Per the germline V gene, CDR1 is DFQATT and CDR2 is SNEGSKA (reference sequence). CDR3 bases: TGCAGTGCTAGAGATATCGGGACAGGGAGTAACACTGAAGCTTTCTTT. Its translation is CSARDIGTGSNTEAFF.

This rearrangement joins TRBV20-1 to TRBJ2-2; D unresolved. CDR3 length equals 16 residues. Trimming removed 5 bases at V and 2 bases at J, with 18 bases between. Germline V gene sequence: CDR1 DFQATT, CDR2 SNEGSKA (reference sequence). CDR3 region: CSAPRRRTENTGELFF. CDR3 coding DNA: TGCAGTGCTCCGAGACGGCGGACGGAAAACACCGGGGAGCTGTTTTTT.

This clonotype was seen ten or more times. The genes are TRBV5-1 and TRBJ1-1, with D hard to call. Germline-derived CDR1 and CDR2 are SGHRS and YFSETQ. The V end lost 5 bases, the J end lost 3 bases, and 5 bases lay between the germline ends. The CDR3 has 11 amino acids. DNA of the CDR3: TGCGCCAGCAGGGGTGACACTGAAGCTTTCTTT. Protein: CASRGDTEAFF.

The chain employs TRBV7-2 and TRBJ2-3; perhaps TRBD1 as D (5 bases). Germline V gene data show CDR1 as SGHTA and CDR2 as FQGNSA. V was pared by 1 base and J by 6 bases, with 11 bases between. This CDR3 is 14 amino acids long. This chain's CDR3 is CASSLEQVRDTQYF. DNA for the CDR3: TGTGCCAGCAGCTTAGAACAGGTCAGGGATACGCAGTATTTT.

The chain joins TRBV30 to TRBJ2-1; D is unresolved. CDR1 is GTSNPN and CDR2 is SVGIG in the germline V gene (reference sequence). This CDR3 contains 14 residues. The V gene lost 0 bases and the J gene lost 7 bases, with 13 bases spanning the gap. CDR3 DNA: TGTGCCTGGAGTGTACAGCGCCCGAGAAATGAGCAGTTCTTC. Protein sequence: CAWSVQRPRNEQFF.

This sequence joins TRBV20-1 and TRBJ2-1; no definite D call. V lost 3 bases and J 9 bases, leaving 9 bases between the germline ends. Germline V CDR1 and CDR2: DFQATT, SNEGSKA (reference sequence). The length of the CDR3 is 11 residues. In DNA, the CDR3 is TGCAGTGCTAGTTCACGGAGTGAGCAGTTCTTC. It encodes CSASSRSEQFF.

This clonotype was counted ten times or more. This sequence joins TRBV2 and TRBJ2-1; D not certain. The CDR3 is 12 amino acids. Between the trimmed V and J ends, which lost 6 bases and 9 bases, there was a span of 12 bases. Germline V gene lookup returns CDR1 SNHLY and CDR2 FYNNEI. Here the CDR3 DNA reads TGTGCCAGCAGCCTCATCGCTGGTGAGCAGTTCTTC. As protein: CASSLIAGEQFF.

V gene TRBV20-1 combines with J gene TRBJ2-7; TRBD1 aligns across 8 bases. With V trimmed by 5 bases and J by 2 bases, 8 bases remained unmatched. The CDR3 loop spans 14 amino acids. Per the germline V gene, CDR1 is DFQATT and CDR2 is SNEGSKA (reference sequence). This CDR3 is CSAAPGQATYEQYF. CDR3 coding DNA: TGCAGTGCTGCCCCGGGACAGGCAACCTACGAGCAGTACTTC.

The sample holds a few counts of this clonotype. Written as DNA, the CDR3 is TGCGCCAGCAGCCAGACAAGGAACACTGAAGCTTTCTTT. It is translated as CASSQTRNTEAFF. The V and J genes are TRBV5-1 and TRBJ1-1, with D unresolved. V shed 4 bases and J shed 1 base, with 8 bases lying between them. This CDR3 comprises 13 residues. Germline CDR1 SGHRS, CDR2 YFSETQ. Full variable domain (missing parts from reference TRBV5-1 and TRBJ1-1): KAGVTQTPRYLIKTRGQQVTLSCSPISGHRSVSWYQQTPGQGLQFLFEYFSETQRNKGNFPGRFSGRQFSNSRSEMNVSTLELGDSALYLCASSQTRNTEAFFGQGTRLTVV.

A few counts support this clonotype. This chain uses TRBV2 with TRBJ2-5; no clear D gene. V was pared by 3 bases and J by 5 bases, with 10 bases between. Germline assignment: CDR1 SNHLY and CDR2 FYNNEI. The CDR3 runs 13 residues. CDR3: CASSDSELETQYF. The CDR3 DNA reads TGTGCCAGCAGTGACTCTGAACTCGAGACCCAGTACTTC.

This clonotype was seen more than once but under ten times. The chain couples TRBV10-3 to TRBJ2-3; tentative D call: TRBD2 (5 bases). In germline, CDR1 is ENHRY, CDR2 SYGVKD. The CDR3 contains 16 residues. Trimming stripped 5 bases from V and 0 bases from J, with 15 bases between. Written as DNA, the CDR3 is TGTGCCATCAGTCCGAGGGCATTGGCTAGCACAGATACGCAGTATTTT. Protein product: CAISPRALASTDTQYF.

This clonotype was seen only a few times. The chain recombines TRBV5-1 with TRBJ2-1; 9 nucleotides match TRBD1. With 2 bases clipped from V and 6 bases from J, the junction kept 3 bases outside the gene matches. CDR3 length: 14 residues. The germline CDR1 and CDR2 sequences are SGHRS and YFSETQ. The CDR3 here is CASSLLTGGNEQFF. In nucleotides, the CDR3 is TGCGCCAGCAGCTTACTGACAGGGGGCAATGAGCAGTTCTTC.

The chain uses TRBV20-1 and TRBJ1-4; 7 bases align to TRBD1. This CDR3 is built from 13 residues. The V and J ends lost 7 bases and 5 bases, in that order; junction bases with no gene match: 7. The germline V gene encodes CDR1 DFQATT and CDR2 SNEGSKA (reference sequence). This CDR3 is CSGQPGQNEKLFF. Here the CDR3 DNA reads TGCAGTGGACAACCGGGACAGAATGAAAAACTGTTTTTT.